The 2 T cell receptor beta chains reported below all come from one sample, sequenced in a study of OX40 agonist ivuxolimab in advanced cancers. Clones were read by immunoSEQ multiplex PCR, and TCRdb kept only the in-frame ones, dropping some. The data contain over 70,000 clones, approximately 91% of them singletons. Sequencing used CD4+ or CD8+ T cells sorted from blood, obtained in a trial of the OX40 agonist ivuxolimab. The receptors stem from an adult with an advanced solid tumor such as melanoma, head and neck, liver or kidney cancer.

In this sample, this clone turned up once. The chain carries TRBV4-3 and TRBJ1-1; possible D gene TRBD1, 6 bases. This CDR3 region has 14 residues. Germline CDR1 and CDR2: LGHNA and YSLEER. V lost 0 bases and J lost 2, with 7 bases in between. Here the CDR3 DNA reads TGCGCCAGCAGCCAAGAGACAGGAAACACTGAAGCTTTCTTT. As protein: CASSQETGNTEAFF.

This chain uses TRBV11-3 with TRBJ2-1; 10 nucleotides match TRBD1. The CDR3 spans 15 residues. CDR1 is SGHNT, CDR2 YENEEA, per germline. The junction had 7 bases not matched to a gene; V was cut back by 4 bases and J by 7 bases. CDR3 sequence (DNA): TGTGCCAGCAGCTCGGGACAGGGGACGGAAAATGAGCAGTTCTTC. As protein: CASSSGQGTENEQFF. The entire variable domain, with the rest obtained from reference TRBV11-3 and TRBJ2-1, is as follows: EAGVVQSPRYKIIEKKQPVAFWCNPISGHNTLYWYLQNLGQGPELLIRYENEEAVDDSQLPKDRFSAERLKGVDSTLKIQPAELGDSAVYLCASSSGQGTENEQFFGPGTRLTVL.